The rows below give T cell receptor beta chains drawn from one sample of a study of cytomegalovirus exposure and HLA in healthy donors. Method: immunoSEQ multiplex PCR; TCRdb's copy keeps in-frame clones and lacks some. The sample carries 150,000 or so clones, less than 80% recorded once. Material: PBMCs. The receptors here all came from a young man in good health and CMV-seronegative. Each CDR3 is given without its conserved first and last residue.

CDR3 protein	V gene
ASRSGTNRIYNEQF	TRBV2
ASSFSRGGRAGVNTEAF	TRBV28
ASSFPRLAGGTQETQY	TRBV28
ASSLDRWSETQY	TRBV7-3
ASSDPQGEDSPLH	TRBV7-2
ASSLMGGGQPQH	TRBV27
ASSQTDRDNSPLH	TRBV23-1
ASGPGEQF	TRBV28
ASSRGQGNTIY	TRBV7-3
ASSSRVSGELF	TRBV6-1
ASSYGTGVEQY	TRBV7-9
ASSEVVDRPYEQY	TRBV6-1
ASRKQGNYGYP	TRBV6-1
ASSFGGRRTGELF	TRBV7-9
ASSMEISNQPQH	TRBV19
ASKGQLNTEAF	TRBV6-1
ASSLEFVAGGYQETQY	TRBV11-2
ASSKLAGGTDTQY	TRBV6-1
ASSPGFGEKLF	TRBV2
ASSTRDRGNYNEQF	TRBV7-2
ASSFGRGAYLMDTQY	TRBV5-4
ASKLQGATGELF	TRBV6-1
ASTLLPGQPETQY	TRBV7-2
ASSPGTGSPLH	TRBV27
ASSSGLDPY	TRBV11-2
ASSPTSGGADTQY	TRBV4-2
ASRPGTGSGYT	TRBV6-6
ASSLAGGLYEQY	TRBV5-1
ATSGDRNNSPLH	TRBV15
ASSATSGVGDTQY	TRBV9
ASSWTLGNTIY	TRBV2
ASSQGRGGGTDTQY	TRBV21-1
AWSREPYNSPLH	TRBV30
ASSLGRGSGPYEQY	TRBV13
AWSVRGRGQGINQPQH	TRBV30
ASSDSGGATDTQY	TRBV6-4
ASRTDNYNEQF	TRBV28
ASSMPQWREGNQPQH	TRBV19
AILGGAGETQY	TRBV10-3
ASSLAQGTNTGELF	TRBV5-1
ASSPTGSSYEQY	TRBV6-6
ASIKDRIGGYT	TRBV7-2
ASSIPQGNDYGYT	TRBV19
ASSQDRGASPLH	TRBV4-3
ASSPPGGDQPQH	TRBV7-9